These 9 T cell receptor beta chains share one sample of origin, sequenced in a study of beta chain features in type 1 diabetes. Overall study findings and caveats: Shorter TCRB CDR3s, moderately but significantly so, were found in Type 1 diabetes patients in all four CD4+ subsets.

Since all of the isolated RNA was reverse transcribed, expressed TCRB transcripts were what got sequenced. Using immunoSEQ multiplex PCR, the repertoire was profiled, and TCRdb retains in-frame clones only, with some absent. The table shows roughly 130,000 clones, with approximately 16% occurring only once. Their specific antigens are unknown. Sequencing was done on a sample of central memory CD4+ T cells from blood. These receptors all come from a man aged 30-40 years with type 1 diabetes.

The chain combines TRBV6-5 with TRBJ1-2; no clear D gene. This CDR3 spans 11 amino acids. V lost 7 bases, J lost 10 bases, and 13 bases lay in between. Germline CDR1 is MNHEY and CDR2 is SVGAGI. The CDR3 protein is CASMVGQDYTF. The CDR3, as DNA: TGTGCCAGCATGGTAGGGCAGGACTACACCTTC.

J is TRBJ2-7 and V is TRBV29-1, with TRBD1 identical over 11 bases. CDR3 length: 14 amino acids. The germline V gene has CDR1 SQVTM and CDR2 ANQGSEA. The V gene end was trimmed by 7 bases and the J gene end by 4 bases; junction bases not matched to a gene: 9. CDR3 loop: CSAYTGTGGYEQYF. The CDR3, as DNA: TGCAGCGCCTATACCGGGACAGGGGGTTACGAGCAGTACTTC.

This clone was observed a few times. The V call is TRBV14, the J call TRBJ2-1, with a possible D match to TRBD2 (6 bases). This CDR3 has 17 residues. Trimming left V 2 bases short and J 0 bases short, with 14 bases between. Germline loops: CDR1 SGHDN, CDR2 FVKESK. CDR3: CASSQFGGDSSYNEQFF. The CDR3 bases are TGTGCCAGCAGCCAATTCGGCGGGGATAGCTCCTACAATGAGCAGTTCTTC.

J is TRBJ2-3 and V is TRBV29-1; either TRBD1 or TRBD2 may supply D (5 bases each). The V end was cut by 3 bases, the J end by 4 bases, with 14 bases between. CDR1 and CDR2 (germline): SQVTM, ANQGSEA. This CDR3 region has 14 residues. CDR3 residues: CSVERGSTADTQYF. Here the CDR3 DNA reads TGCAGCGTTGAGAGGGGTTCGACTGCAGATACGCAGTATTTT.

This clone was seen more than once but under ten times. The CDR3 spells CASSLAGGETQYF. The CDR3, as DNA: TGCGCCAGCAGCTTGGCAGGCGGAGAGACCCAGTACTTC. J is TRBJ2-5 and V is TRBV5-1, with D hard to call. The CDR3 has 13 amino acids. Germline V gives CDR1 SGHRS, CDR2 YFSETQ. Deletions cut 0 bases from V and 4 bases from J, with 7 bases between.

The rearrangement uses TRBV7-9 and TRBJ2-7, with D possibly being TRBD1 (5 bases). Germline V gene data show CDR1 as SEHNR and CDR2 as FQNEAQ (reference sequence). V was shortened by 2 bases and J by 2 bases, with 10 bases between the two germline ends. The CDR3 consists of 14 residues. CDR3: CASSLYQGTYEQYF. In DNA, the CDR3 is TGTGCCAGCAGCTTATACCAGGGAACCTACGAGCAGTACTTC.

Only a few counts were recorded for this clone. The genes are TRBV4-3 and TRBJ1-5; D is unresolved. V lost 0 bases and J 6 bases, leaving 6 bases between the germline ends. Germline assignment: CDR1 LGHNA and CDR2 YSLEER. The CDR3 sequence is 13 residues long. CDR3 residues: CASSQDEGQPQHF. The CDR3 DNA reads as TGCGCCAGCAGCCAAGATGAGGGTCAGCCCCAGCATTTT.

This clone has only a few counts. This rearrangement joins TRBV9 to TRBJ1-2; D gene uncertain. The V end was cut by 4 bases, the J end by 6 bases, with 10 bases between. CDR1 and CDR2 from the germline V gene are SGDLS and YYNGEE. The CDR3 covers 12 residues. The CDR3: CASSLSKDGYTF. In DNA form, the CDR3 reads TGTGCCAGCAGCCTCTCGAAGGATGGCTACACCTTC.

This clone was picked up many times. V is TRBV27 and J is TRBJ1-5; D is uncertain. Germline lookup yields CDR1 MNHEY and CDR2 SMNVEV (reference sequence). The CDR3 has 14 residues. V lost 0 bases, J lost 0 bases, and 3 bases lay in between. The chain's CDR3 is CASSLSDSNQPQHF. CDR3 DNA: TGTGCCAGCAGTTTATCTGATAGCAATCAGCCCCAGCATTTT.